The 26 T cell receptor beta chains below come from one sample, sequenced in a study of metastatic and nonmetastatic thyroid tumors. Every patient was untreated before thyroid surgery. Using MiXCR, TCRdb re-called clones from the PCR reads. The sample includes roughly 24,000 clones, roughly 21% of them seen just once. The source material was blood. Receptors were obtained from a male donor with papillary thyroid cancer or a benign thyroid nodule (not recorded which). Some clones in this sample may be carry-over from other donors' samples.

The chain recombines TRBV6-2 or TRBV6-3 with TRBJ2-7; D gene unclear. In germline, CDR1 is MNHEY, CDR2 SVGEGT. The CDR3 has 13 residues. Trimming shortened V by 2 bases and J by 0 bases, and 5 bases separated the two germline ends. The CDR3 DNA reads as TGTGCCAGCAGTTACGATTTCTCCTACGAGCAGTACTTC. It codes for CASSYDFSYEQYF.

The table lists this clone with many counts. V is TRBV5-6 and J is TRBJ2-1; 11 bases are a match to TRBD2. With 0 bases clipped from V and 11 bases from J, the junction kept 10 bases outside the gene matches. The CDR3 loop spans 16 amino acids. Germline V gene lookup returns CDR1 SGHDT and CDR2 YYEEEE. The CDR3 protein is CASSLGPEIAGGKQFF. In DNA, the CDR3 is TGTGCCAGCAGCTTGGGGCCTGAAATAGCGGGAGGGAAGCAGTTCTTC.

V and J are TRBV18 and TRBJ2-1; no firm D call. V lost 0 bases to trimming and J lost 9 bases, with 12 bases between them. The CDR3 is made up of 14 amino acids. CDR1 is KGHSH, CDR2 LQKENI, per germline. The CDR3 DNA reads TGTGCCAGCTCACCACCGAGTCGAGTGATTGAGCAGTTCTTC. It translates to CASSPPSRVIEQFF.

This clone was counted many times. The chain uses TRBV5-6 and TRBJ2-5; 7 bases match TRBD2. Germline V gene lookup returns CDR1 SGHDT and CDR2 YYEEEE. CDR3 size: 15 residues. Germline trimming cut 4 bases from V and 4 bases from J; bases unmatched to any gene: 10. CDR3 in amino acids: CASSHQGGGGETQYF. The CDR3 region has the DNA TGTGCCAGCAGCCATCAAGGCGGGGGAGGAGAGACCCAGTACTTC.

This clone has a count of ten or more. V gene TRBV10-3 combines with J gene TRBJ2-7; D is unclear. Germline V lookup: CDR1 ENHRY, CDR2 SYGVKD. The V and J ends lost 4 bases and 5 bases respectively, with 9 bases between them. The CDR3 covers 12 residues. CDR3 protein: CAISGNSDEQYF. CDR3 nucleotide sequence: TGTGCCATCAGTGGAAACAGCGACGAGCAGTACTTC.

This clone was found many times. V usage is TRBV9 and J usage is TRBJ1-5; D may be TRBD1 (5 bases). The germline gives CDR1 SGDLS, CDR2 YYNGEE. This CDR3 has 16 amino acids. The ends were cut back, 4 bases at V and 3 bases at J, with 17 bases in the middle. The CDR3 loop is CASSPGVGASNQPQHF. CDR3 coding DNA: TGTGCCAGCAGCCCCGGGGTCGGGGCTTCCAATCAGCCCCAGCATTTT.

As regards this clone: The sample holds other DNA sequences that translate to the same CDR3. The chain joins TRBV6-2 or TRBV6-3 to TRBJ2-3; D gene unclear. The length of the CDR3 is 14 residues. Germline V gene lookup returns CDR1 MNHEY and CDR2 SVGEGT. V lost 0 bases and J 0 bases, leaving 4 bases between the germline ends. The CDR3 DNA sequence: TGTGCCAGCAGTTACTCCCAGAGCACAGATACGCAGTATTTT. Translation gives CASSYSQSTDTQYF.

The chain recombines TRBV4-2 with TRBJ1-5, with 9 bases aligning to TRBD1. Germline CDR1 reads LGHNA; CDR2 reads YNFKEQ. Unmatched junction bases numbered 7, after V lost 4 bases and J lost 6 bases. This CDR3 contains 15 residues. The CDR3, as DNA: TGTGCCAGCAGCCTTGAGACAGGGGGGGGTCAGCCCCAGCATTTT. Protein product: CASSLETGGGQPQHF.

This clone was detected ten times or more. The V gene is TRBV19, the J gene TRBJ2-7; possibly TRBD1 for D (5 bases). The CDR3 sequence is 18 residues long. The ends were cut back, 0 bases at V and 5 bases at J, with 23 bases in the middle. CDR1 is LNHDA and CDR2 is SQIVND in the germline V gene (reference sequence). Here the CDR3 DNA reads TGTGCCAGTAGTATAGAAGTTCCCTCTAAGTACGCACAGGACGAGCAGTACTTC. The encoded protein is CASSIEVPSKYAQDEQYF.

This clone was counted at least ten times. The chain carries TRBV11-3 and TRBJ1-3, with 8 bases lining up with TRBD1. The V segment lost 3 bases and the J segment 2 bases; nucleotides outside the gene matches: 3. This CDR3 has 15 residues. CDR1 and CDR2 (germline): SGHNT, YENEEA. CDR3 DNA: TGTGCCAGCAGCTTCAGGGGGCGTACTGGAAACACCATATATTTT. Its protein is CASSFRGRTGNTIYF.

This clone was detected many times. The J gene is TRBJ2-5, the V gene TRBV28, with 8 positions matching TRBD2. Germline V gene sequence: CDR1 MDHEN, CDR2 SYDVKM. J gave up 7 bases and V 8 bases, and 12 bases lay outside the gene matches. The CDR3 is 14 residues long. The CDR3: CASRSGSSIGTQYF. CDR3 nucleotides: TGTGCCAGCCGAAGCGGGAGCTCTATAGGGACCCAGTACTTC.

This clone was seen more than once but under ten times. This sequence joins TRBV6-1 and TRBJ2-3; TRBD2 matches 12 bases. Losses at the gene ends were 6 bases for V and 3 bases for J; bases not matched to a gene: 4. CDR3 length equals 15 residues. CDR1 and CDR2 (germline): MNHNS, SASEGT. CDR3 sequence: CASRLAGGMTDTQYF. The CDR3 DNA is TGTGCCAGCAGGCTAGCGGGAGGGATGACAGATACGCAGTATTTT.

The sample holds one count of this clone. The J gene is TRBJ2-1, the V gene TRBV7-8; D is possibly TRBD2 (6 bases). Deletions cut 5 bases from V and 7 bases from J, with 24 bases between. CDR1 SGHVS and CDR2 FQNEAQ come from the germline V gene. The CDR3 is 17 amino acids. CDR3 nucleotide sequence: TGTGCCAGCAGCCCTCTATTTAGCGGTAGTGTTGAGAATGAGCAGTTCTTC. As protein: CASSPLFSGSVENEQFF. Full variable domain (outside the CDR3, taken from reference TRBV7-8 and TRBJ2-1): GAGVSQSPRYKVAKRGQDVALRCDPISGHVSLFWYQQALGQGPEFLTYFQNEAQLDKSGLPSDRFFAERPEGSVSTLKIQRTQQEDSAVYLCASSPLFSGSVENEQFFGPGTRLTVL.

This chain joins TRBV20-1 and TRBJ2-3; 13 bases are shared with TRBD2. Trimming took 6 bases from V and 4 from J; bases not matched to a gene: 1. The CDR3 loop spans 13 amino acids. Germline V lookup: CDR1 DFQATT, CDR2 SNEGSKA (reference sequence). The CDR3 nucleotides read TGCAGTGCCGGACTAGCGGGAGCAGATACGCAGTATTTT. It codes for CSAGLAGADTQYF.

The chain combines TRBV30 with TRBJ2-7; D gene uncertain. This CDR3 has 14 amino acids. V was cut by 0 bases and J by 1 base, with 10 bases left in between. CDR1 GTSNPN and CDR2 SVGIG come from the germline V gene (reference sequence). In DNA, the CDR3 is TGTGCCTGGAGTGTACTTGGCCGTTCCTACGAGCAGTACTTC. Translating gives CAWSVLGRSYEQYF.

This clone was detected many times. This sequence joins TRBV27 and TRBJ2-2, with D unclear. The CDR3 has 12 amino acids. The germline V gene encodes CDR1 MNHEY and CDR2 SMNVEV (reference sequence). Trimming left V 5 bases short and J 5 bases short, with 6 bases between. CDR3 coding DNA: TGTGCCAGCAGTGGGTTTACCGGGGAGCTGTTTTTT. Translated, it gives CASSGFTGELFF.

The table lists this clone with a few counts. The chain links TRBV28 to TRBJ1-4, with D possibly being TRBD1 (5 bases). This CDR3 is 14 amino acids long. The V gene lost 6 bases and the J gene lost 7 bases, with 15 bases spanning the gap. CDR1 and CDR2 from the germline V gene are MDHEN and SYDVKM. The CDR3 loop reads CASRRRDSGEKLFF. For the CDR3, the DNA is TGTGCCAGCAGGCGCAGGGACTCTGGTGAAAAACTGTTTTTT.

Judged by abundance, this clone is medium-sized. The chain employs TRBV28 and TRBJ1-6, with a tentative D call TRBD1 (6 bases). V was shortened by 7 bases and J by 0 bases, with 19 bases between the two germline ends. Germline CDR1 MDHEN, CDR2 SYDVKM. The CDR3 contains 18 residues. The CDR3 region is CASTSPWTASSYNSPLHF. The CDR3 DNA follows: TGTGCCAGCACTTCTCCTTGGACAGCCAGCTCCTATAATTCACCCCTCCACTTT.

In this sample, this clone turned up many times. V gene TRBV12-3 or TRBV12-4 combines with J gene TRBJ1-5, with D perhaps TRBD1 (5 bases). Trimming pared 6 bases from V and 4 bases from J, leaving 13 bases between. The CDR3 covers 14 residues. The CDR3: CASSVWGGNQPQHF. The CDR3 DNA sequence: TGTGCCAGCAGCGTCTGGGGGGGGAATCAGCCCCAGCATTTT.

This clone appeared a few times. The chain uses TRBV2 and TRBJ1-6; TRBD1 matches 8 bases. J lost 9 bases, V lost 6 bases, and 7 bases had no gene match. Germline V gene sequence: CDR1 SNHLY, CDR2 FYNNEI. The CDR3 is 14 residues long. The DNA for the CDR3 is TGTGCCAGCAGGGTACAGGGGGTCCGTTCACCCCTCCACTTT. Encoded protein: CASRVQGVRSPLHF.

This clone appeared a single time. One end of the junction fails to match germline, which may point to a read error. Here the CDR3 DNA reads TGCGCCAGCACCCTGACAGGGAGTAGCACCGTGGAGCTGTTTTTC. Residues: CASTLTGSSTVELFF. The genes are TRBV5-1 and TRBJ2-2, with TRBD1 matching over 7 bases. The CDR3 spans 15 residues. Germline values: CDR1 SGHRS, CDR2 YFSETQ.

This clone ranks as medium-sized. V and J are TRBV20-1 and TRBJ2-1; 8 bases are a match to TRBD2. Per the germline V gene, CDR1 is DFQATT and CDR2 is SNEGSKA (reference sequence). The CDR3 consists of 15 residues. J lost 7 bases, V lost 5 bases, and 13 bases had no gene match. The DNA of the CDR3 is TGCAGTGCTTCCGGGACTAGAGACGGCGGAAATGAGCAGTTCTTC. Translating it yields CSASGTRDGGNEQFF.

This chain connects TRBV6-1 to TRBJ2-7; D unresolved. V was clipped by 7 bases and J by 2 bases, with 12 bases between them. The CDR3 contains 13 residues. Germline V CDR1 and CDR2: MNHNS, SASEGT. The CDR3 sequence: CASKLTAAYEQYF. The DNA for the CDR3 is TGTGCCAGCAAATTAACTGCAGCCTACGAGCAGTACTTC.

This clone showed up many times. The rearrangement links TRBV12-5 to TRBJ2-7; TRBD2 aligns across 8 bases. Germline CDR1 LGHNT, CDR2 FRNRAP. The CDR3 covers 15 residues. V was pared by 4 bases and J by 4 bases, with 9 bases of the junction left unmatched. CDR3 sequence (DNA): TGTGCTAGTGGTTCCCCGGGACTAGGGAATTACGAGCAGTACTTC. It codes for CASGSPGLGNYEQYF.

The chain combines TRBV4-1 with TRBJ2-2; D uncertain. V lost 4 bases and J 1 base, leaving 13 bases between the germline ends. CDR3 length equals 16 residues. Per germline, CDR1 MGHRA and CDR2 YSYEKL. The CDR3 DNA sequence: TGCGCCAGCAGCCCCATGGTAGAGAGGAACACCGGGGAGCTGTTTTTT. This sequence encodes CASSPMVERNTGELFF.

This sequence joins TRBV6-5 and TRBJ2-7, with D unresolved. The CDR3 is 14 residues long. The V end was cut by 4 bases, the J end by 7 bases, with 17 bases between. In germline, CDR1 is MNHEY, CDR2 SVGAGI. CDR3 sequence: CASSSIGRQKEQYF. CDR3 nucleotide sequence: TGTGCCAGCAGTTCGATCGGCCGCCAGAAAGAGCAGTACTTC.